The T cell receptor beta chain described here comes from a study of blood T cell repertoires in COVID-19. Study in general: There were acute and convalescent COVID-19 samples, and they came from the United States, Italy and Spain. T cells, B-cell-depleted T cells, or PBMCs provided the cDNA or gDNA that served as material.

Germline V gene data show CDR1 as SGHNT and CDR2 as YYREEE (reference sequence). The CDR3 sequence is 14 residues long. Trimming at V came to 1 base and at J to 7 bases, leaving 8 bases not matched to a gene. Per the study methods: Reference gene primer amplification gave nucleated cell count estimates. This table comes from immunoSEQ multiplex PCR, and its TCRdb copy is limited to in-frame clones, with some not included. V, J and clone size are taken as reported in that table, and D and trimming were inferred from the DNA itself. The sample has under 350,000 clones, 80% to 90% seen once. This clone occurred once.

The receptor was derived from an older woman with acute or convalescent COVID-19. The V and J genes are TRBV5-4 and TRBJ2-7; 7 bases map to TRBD2. Sequencing was performed on peripheral blood. The CDR3 DNA reads TGTGCCAGCAGCTTGAGGCAGCGGGGCGGAGAGCAGTACTTC. This codes for CASSLRQRGGEQYF.